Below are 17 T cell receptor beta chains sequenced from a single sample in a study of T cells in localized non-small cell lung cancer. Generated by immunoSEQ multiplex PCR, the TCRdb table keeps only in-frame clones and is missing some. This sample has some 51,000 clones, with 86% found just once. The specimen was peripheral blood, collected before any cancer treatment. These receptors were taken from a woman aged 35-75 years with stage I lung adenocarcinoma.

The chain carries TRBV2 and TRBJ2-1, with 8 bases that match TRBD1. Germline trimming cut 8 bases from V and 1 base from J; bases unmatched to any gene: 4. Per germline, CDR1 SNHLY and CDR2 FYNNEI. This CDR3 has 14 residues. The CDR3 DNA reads TGTGCCAGCTTAAGGGACAGGTCCTACAATGAGCAGTTCTTC. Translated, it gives CASLRDRSYNEQFF.

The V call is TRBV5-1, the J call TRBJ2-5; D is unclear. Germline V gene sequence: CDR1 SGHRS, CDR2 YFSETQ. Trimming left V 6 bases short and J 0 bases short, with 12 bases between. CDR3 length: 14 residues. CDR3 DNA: TGCGCCAGCACGATCGAGGCAGACCAAGAGACCCAGTACTTC. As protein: CASTIEADQETQYF.

This chain's CDR3 is CASSLLGGTEAFF. The CDR3 nucleotides are TGTGCCAGCAGTTTACTGGGTGGTACTGAAGCTTTCTTT. The chain combines TRBV28 with TRBJ1-1; no firm D call. The germline CDR1 and CDR2 sequences are MDHEN and SYDVKM. The CDR3 is made up of 13 amino acids. V was cut by 2 bases and J by 5 bases, with 9 bases left in between.

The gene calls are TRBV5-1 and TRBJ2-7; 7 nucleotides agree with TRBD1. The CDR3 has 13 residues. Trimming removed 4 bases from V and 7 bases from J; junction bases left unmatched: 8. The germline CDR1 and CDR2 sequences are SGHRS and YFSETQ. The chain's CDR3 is CASSLTGVGEQYF. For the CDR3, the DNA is TGCGCCAGCAGCCTCACAGGGGTCGGGGAGCAGTACTTC.

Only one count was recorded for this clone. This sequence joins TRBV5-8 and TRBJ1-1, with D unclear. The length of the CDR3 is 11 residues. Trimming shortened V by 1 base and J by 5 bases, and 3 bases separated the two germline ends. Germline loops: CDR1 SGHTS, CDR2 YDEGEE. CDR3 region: CASSLRTEAFF. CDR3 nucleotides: TGTGCCAGCAGCTTGAGGACTGAAGCTTTCTTT. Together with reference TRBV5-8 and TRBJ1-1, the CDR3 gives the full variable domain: EAGVTQSPTHLIKTRGQQATLRCSPISGHTSVYWYQQALGLGLQFLLWYDEGEERNRGNFPPRFSGRQFPNYSSELNVNALELEDSALYLCASSLRTEAFFGQGTRLTVV.

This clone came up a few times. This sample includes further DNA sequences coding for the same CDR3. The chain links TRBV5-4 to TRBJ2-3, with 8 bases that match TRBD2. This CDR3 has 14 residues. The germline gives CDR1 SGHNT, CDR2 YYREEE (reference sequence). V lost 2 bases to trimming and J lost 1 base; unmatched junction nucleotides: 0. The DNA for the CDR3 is TGTGCCAGCAGCTTAGCGGGGGGCACAGATACGCAGTATTTT. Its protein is CASSLAGGTDTQYF.

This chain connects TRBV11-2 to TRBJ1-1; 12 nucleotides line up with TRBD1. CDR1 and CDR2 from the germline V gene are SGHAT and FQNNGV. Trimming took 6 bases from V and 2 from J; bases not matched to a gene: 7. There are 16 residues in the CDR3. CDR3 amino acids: CASRRDRGRPNTEAFF. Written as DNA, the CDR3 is TGTGCCAGCAGGAGGGACAGGGGGCGACCCAACACTGAAGCTTTCTTT.

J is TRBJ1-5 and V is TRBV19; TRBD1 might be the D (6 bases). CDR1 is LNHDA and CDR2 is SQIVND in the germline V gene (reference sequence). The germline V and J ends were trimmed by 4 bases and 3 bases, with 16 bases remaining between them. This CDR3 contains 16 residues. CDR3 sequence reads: CASSTYGQSFNQPQHF. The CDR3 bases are TGTGCCAGTAGTACCTACGGACAGAGTTTCAATCAGCCCCAGCATTTT. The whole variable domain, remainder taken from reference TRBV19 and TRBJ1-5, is DGGITQSPKYLFRKEGQNVTLSCEQNLNHDAMYWYRQDPGQGLRLIYYSQIVNDFQKGDIAEGYSVSREKKESFPLTVTSAQKNPTAFYLCASSTYGQSFNQPQHFGDGTRLSIL.

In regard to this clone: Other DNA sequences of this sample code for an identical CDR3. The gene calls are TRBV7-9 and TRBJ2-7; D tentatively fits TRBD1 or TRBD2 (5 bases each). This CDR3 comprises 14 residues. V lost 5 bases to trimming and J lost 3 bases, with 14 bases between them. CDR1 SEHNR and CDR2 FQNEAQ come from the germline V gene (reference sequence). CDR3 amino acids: CASSPRGRDYEQYF. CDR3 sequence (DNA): TGTGCCAGCAGCCCACGGGGCCGAGACTACGAGCAGTACTTC.

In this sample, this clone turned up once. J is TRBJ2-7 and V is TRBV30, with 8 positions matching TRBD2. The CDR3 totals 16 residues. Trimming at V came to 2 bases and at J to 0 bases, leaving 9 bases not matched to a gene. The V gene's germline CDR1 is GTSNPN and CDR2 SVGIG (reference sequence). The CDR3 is CAWSRSQRGSSYEQYF. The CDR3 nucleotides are TGTGCCTGGAGTCGTTCTCAGCGGGGGAGCTCCTACGAGCAGTACTTC.

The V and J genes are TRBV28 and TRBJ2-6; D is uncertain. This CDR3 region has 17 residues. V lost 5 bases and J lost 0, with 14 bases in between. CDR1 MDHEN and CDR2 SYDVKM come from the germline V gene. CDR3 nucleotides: TGTGCCAGCAGTCTACCACCCAGGTCCTCTGGGGCCAACGTCCTGACTTTC. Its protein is CASSLPPRSSGANVLTF.

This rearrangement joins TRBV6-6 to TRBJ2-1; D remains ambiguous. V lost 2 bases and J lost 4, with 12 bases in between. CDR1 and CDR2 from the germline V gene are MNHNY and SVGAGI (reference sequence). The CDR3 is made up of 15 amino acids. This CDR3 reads CASSYGESFYNEQFF. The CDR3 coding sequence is TGTGCCAGCAGTTACGGAGAGAGCTTTTACAATGAGCAGTTCTTC.

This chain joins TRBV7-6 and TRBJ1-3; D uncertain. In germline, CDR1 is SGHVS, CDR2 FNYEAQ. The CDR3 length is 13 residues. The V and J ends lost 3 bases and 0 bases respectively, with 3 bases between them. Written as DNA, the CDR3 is TGTGCCAGCAGCTTGTACTCTGGAAACACCATATATTTT. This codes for CASSLYSGNTIYF.

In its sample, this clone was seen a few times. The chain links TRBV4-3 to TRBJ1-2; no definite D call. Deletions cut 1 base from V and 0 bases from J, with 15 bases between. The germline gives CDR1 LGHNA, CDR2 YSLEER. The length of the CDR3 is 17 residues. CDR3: CASSQVATAVPNYGYTF. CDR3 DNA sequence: TGCGCCAGCAGCCAAGTTGCGACGGCCGTCCCTAACTATGGCTACACCTTC.

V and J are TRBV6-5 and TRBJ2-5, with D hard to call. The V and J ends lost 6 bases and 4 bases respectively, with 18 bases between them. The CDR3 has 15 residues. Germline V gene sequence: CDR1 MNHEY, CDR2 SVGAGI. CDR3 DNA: TGTGCCAGCAGCTTAGGGCCACCTGGCCCAGAGACCCAGTACTTC. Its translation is CASSLGPPGPETQYF.

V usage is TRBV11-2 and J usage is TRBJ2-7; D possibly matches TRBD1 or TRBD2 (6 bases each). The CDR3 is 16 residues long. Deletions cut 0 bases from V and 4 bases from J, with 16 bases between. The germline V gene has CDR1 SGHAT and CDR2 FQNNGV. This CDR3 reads CASSLDLGGVGYEQYF. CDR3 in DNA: TGTGCCAGCAGCTTAGATCTGGGGGGCGTGGGATACGAGCAGTACTTC.

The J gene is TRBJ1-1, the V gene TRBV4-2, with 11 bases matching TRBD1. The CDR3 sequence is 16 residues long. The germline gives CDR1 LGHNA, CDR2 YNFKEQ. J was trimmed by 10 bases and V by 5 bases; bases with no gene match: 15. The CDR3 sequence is CASSFTDGTGGSLAFF. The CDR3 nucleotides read TGTGCCAGCAGCTTCACCGACGGGACAGGGGGTTCCTTAGCTTTCTTT.